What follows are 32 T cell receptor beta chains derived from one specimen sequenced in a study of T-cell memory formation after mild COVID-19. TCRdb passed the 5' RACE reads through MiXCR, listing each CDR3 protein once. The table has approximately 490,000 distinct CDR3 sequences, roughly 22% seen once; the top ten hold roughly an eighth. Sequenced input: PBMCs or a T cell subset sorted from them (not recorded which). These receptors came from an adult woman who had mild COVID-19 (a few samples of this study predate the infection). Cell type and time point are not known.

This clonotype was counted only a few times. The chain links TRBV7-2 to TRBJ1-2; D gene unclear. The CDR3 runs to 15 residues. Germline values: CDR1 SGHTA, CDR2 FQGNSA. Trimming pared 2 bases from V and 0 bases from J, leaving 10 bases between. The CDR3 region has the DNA TGTGCCAGCAGCTTAATGGACGGAGCTAACTATGGCTACACCTTC. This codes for CASSLMDGANYGYTF.

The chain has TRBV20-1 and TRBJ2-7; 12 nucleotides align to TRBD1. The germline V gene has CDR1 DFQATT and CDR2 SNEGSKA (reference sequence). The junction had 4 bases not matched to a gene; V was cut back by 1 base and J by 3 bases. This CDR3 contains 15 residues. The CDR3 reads CSARAGTGGFYEQYF. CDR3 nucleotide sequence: TGCAGTGCTAGAGCCGGGACAGGGGGCTTCTACGAGCAGTACTTC.

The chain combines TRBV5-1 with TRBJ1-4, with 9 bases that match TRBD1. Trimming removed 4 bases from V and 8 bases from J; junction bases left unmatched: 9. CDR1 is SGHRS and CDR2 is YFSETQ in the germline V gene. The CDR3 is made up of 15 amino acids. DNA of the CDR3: TGCGCCAGCAGCAAACCGGGACAGGGCGCAGAAAAACTGTTTTTT. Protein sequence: CASSKPGQGAEKLFF.

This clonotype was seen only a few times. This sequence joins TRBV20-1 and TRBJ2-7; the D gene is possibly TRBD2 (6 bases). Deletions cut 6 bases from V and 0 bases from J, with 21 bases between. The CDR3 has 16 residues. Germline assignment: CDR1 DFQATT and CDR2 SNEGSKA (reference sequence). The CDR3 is CSASARDSSNSYEQYF. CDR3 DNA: TGCAGTGCCAGCGCTAGGGACTCATCCAACTCCTACGAGCAGTACTTC.

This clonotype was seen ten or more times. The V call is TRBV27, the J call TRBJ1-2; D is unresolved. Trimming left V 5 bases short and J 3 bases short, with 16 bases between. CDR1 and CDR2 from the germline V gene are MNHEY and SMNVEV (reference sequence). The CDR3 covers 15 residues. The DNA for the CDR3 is TGTGCCAGCAGTATGGTTTCGGGCATATACTATGGCTACACCTTC. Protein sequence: CASSMVSGIYYGYTF.

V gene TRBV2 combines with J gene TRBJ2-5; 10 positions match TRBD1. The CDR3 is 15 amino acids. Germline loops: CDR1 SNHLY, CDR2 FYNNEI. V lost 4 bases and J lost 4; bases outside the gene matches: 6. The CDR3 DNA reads TGTGCCAGCAGTGTCCGGGACAGGGGTGGAGAGACCCAGTACTTC. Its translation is CASSVRDRGGETQYF.

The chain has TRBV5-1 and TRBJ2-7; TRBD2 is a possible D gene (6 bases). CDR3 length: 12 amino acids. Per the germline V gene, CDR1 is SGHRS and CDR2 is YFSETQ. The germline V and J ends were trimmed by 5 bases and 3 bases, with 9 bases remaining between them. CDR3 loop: CASRASDYEQYF. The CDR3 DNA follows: TGCGCCAGCAGAGCTAGCGACTACGAGCAGTACTTC.

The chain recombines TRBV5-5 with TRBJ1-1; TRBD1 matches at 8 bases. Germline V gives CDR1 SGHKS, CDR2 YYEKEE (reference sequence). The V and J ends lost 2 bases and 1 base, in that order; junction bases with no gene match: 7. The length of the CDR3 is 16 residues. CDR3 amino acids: CASSFERGQANTEAFF. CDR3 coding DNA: TGTGCCAGCAGCTTCGAGCGGGGACAGGCGAACACTGAAGCTTTCTTT.

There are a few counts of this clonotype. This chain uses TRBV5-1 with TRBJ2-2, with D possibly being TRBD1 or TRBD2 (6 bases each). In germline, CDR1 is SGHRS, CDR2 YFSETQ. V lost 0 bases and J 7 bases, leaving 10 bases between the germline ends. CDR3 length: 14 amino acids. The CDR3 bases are TGCGCCAGCAGCTTGGAGGGGGGCTTCGGGGAGCTGTTTTTT. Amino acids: CASSLEGGFGELFF.

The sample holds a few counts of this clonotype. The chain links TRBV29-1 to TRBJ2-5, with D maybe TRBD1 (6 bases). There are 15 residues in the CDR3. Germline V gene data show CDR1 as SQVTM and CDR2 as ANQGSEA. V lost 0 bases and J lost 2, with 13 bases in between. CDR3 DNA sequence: TGCAGCGTTGAAGATATGACAGGAATACAAGAGACCCAGTACTTC. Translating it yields CSVEDMTGIQETQYF.

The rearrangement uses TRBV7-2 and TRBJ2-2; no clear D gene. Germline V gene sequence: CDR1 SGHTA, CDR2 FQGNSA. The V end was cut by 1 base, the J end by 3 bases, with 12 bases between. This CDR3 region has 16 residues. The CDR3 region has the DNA TGTGCCAGCAGCTTAGTGGGCGGAGTGTACACCGGGGAGCTGTTTTTT. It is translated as CASSLVGGVYTGELFF.

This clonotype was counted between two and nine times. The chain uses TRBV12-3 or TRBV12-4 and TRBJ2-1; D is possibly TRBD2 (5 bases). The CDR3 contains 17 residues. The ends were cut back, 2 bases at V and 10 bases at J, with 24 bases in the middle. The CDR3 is CASSLPSGRAGDGEQFF. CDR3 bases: TGTGCCAGCAGTTTACCTTCGGGCAGAGCCGGGGATGGGGAGCAGTTCTTC.

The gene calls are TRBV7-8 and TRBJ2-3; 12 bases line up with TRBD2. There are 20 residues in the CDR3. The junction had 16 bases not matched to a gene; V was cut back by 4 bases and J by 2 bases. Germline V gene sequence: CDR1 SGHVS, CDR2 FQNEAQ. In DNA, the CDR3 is TGTGCCAGCAGCTACAATCCGGGACTAGCGGGCGCTACCTTCACAGATACGCAGTATTTT. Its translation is CASSYNPGLAGATFTDTQYF.

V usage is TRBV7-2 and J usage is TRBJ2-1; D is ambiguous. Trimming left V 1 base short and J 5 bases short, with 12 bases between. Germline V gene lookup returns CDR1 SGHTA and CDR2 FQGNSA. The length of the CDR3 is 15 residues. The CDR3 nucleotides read TGTGCCAGCAGCTTAGTCAACGGAGCCAACAATGAGCAGTTCTTC. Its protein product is CASSLVNGANNEQFF.

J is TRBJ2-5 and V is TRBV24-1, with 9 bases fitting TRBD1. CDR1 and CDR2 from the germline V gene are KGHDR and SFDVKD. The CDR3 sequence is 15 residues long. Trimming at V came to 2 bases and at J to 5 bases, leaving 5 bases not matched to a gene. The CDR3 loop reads CATSDWDRAGETQYF. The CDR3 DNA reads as TGTGCCACCAGTGATTGGGACAGGGCGGGGGAGACCCAGTACTTC.

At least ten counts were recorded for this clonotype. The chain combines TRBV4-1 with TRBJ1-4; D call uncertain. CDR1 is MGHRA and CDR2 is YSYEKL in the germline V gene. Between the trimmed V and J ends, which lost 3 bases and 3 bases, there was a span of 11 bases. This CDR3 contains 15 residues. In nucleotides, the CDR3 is TGCGCCAGCAGCCAGGGCCCCGTATCTAATGAAAAACTGTTTTTT. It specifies CASSQGPVSNEKLFF.

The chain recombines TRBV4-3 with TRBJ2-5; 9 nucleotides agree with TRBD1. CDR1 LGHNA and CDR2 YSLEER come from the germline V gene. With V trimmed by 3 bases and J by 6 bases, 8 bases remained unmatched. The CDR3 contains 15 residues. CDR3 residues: CASSQEGQGRQTQYF. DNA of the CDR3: TGCGCCAGCAGCCAGGAAGGACAGGGGCGGCAGACCCAGTACTTC.

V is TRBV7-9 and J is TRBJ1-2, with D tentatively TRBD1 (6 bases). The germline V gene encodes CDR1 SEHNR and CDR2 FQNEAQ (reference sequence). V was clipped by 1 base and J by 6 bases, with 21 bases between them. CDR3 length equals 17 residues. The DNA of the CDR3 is TGTGCCAGCAGCTTAGATCCGGGCAGGAAGGGGGGAGATGGCTACACCTTC. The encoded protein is CASSLDPGRKGGDGYTF.

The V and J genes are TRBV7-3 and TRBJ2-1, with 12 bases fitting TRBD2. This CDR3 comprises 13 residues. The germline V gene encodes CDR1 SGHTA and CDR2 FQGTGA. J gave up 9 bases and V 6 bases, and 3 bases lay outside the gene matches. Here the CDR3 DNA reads TGTGCCAGCAGGTCTAGCGGGAGGGGTGAGCAGTTCTTC. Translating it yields CASRSSGRGEQFF.

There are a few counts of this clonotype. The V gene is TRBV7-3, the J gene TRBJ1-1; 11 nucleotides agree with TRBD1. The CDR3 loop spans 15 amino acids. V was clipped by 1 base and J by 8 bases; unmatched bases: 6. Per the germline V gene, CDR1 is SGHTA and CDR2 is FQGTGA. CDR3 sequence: CASSLSGQGASEAFF. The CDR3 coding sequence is TGTGCCAGCAGCTTAAGTGGACAGGGGGCTTCAGAAGCTTTCTTT.

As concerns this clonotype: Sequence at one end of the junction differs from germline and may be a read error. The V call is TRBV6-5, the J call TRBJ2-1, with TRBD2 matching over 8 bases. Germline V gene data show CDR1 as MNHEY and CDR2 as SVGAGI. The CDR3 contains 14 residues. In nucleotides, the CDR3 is TGTTCCAGTCAGCGGGGGCCACTACTGAATGAGCAGTTCTTC. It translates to CSSQRGPLLNEQFF.

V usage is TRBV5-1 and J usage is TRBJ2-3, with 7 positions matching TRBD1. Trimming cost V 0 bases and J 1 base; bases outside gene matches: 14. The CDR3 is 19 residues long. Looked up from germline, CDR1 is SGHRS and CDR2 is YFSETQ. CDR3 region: CASSLDGKGAGTRTDTQYF. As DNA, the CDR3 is TGCGCCAGCAGCTTGGACGGAAAGGGGGCTGGTACCCGCACAGATACGCAGTATTTT.

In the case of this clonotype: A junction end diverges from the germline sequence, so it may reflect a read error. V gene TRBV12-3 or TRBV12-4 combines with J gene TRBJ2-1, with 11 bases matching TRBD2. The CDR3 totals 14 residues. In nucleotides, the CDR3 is TGTGCCAGCAGTATAGCGGGGGGGTACAATGAGCAGTTCTTC. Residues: CASSIAGGYNEQFF.

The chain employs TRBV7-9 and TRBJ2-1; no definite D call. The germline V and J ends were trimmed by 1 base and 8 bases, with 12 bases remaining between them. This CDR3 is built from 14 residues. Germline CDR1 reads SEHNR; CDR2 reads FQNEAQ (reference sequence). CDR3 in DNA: TGTGCCAGCAGCTTAGGCCTGGGTCCGGATGAGCAGTTCTTC. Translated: CASSLGLGPDEQFF.

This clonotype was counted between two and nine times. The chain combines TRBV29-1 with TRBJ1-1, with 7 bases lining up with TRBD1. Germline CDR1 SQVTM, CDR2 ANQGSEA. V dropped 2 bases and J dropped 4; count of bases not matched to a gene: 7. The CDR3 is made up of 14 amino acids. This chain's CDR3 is CSVEPRDSRTEAFF. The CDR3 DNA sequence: TGCAGCGTTGAACCCCGGGACAGTCGCACTGAAGCTTTCTTT.

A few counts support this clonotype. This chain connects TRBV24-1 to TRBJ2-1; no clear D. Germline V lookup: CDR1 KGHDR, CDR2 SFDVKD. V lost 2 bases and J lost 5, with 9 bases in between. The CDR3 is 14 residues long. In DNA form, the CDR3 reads TGTGCCACCAGTGATTCCCCTGGAGACAATGAGCAGTTCTTC. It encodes CATSDSPGDNEQFF.

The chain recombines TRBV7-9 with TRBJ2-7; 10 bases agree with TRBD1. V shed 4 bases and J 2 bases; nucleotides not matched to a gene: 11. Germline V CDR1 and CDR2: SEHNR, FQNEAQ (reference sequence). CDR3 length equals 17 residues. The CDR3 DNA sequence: TGTGCCAGCAGCTCGACAGACCGGGACAGGGGCCCCTACGAGCAGTACTTC. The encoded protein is CASSSTDRDRGPYEQYF. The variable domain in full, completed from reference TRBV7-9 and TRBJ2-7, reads DTGVSQNPRHKITKRGQNVTFRCDPISEHNRLYWYRQTLGQGPEFLTYFQNEAQLEKSRLLSDRFSAERPKGSFSTLEIQRTEQGDSAMYLCASSSTDRDRGPYEQYFGPGTRLTVT.

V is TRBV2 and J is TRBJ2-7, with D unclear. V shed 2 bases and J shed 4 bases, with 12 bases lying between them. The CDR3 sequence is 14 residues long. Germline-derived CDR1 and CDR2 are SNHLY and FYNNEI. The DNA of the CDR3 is TGTGCCAGCAGTGAATCCCACTGGGAATACGAGCAGTACTTC. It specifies CASSESHWEYEQYF.

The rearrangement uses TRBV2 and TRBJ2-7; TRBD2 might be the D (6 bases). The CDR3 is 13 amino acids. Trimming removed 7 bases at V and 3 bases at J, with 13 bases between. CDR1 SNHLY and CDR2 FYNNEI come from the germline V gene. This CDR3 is CASIRLENYEQYF. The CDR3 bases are TGTGCCAGCATCCGACTAGAGAACTACGAGCAGTACTTC. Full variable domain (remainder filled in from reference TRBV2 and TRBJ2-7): EPEVTQTPSHQVTQMGQEVILRCVPISNHLYFYWYRQILGQKVEFLVSFYNNEISEKSEIFDDQFSVERPDGSNFTLKIRSTKLEDSAMYFCASIRLENYEQYFGPGTRLTVT.

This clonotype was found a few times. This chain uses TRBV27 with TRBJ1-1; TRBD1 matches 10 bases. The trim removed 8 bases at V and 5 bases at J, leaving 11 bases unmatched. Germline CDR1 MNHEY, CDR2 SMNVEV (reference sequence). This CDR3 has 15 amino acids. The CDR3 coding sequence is TGTGCCAGCCAAACCCCGGGACAGGGGTTGACTGAAGCTTTCTTT. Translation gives CASQTPGQGLTEAFF.

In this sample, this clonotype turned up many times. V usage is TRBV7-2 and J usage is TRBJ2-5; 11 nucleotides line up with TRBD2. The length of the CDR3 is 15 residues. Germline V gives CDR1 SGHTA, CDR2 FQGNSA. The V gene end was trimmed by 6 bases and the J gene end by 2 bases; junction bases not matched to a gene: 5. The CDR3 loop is CASSWGLAEQETQYF. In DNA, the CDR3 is TGTGCCAGCAGTTGGGGACTAGCGGAACAAGAGACCCAGTACTTC.

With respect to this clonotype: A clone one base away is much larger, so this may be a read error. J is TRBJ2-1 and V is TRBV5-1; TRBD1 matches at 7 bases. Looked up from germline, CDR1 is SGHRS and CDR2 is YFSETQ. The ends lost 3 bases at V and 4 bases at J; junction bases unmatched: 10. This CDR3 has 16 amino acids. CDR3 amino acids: CASSSRGGAWYNEQFF. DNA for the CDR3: TGCGCCAGCAGCTCCCGAGGGGGCGCATGGTACAATGAGCAGTTCTTC.